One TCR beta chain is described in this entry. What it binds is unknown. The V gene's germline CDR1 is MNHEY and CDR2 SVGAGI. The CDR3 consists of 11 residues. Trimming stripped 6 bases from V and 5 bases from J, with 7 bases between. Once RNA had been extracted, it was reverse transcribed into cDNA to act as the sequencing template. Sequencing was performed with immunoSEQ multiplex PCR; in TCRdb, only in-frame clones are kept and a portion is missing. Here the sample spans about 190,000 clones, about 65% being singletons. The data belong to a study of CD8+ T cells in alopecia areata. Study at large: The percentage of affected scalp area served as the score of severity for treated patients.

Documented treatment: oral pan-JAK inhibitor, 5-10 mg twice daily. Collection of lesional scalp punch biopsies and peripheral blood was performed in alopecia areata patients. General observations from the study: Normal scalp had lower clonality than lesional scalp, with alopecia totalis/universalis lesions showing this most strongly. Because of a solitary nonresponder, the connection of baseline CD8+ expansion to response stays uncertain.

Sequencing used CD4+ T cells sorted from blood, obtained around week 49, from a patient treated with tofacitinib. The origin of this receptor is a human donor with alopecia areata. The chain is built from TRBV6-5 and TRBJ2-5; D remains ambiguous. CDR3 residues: CASSRGETQYF. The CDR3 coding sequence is TGTGCCAGCAGCCGTGGGGAGACCCAGTACTTC.